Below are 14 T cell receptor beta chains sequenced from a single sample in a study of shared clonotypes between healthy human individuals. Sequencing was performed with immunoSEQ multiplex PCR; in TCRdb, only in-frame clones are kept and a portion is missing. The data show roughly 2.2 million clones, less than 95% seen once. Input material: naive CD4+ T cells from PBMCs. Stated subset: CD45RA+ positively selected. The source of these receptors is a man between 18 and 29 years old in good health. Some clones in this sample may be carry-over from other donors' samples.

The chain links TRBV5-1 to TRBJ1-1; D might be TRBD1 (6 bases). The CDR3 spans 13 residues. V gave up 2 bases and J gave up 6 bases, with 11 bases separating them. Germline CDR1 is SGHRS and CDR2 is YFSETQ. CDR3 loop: CASSLLGGPEAFF. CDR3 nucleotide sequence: TGCGCCAGCAGCTTACTAGGGGGGCCTGAAGCTTTCTTT.

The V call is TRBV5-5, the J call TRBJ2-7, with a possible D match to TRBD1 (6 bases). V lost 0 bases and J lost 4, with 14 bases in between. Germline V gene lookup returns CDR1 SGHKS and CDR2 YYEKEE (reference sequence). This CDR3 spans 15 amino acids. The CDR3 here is CASSLAPQGEYEQYF. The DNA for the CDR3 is TGTGCCAGCAGCTTGGCCCCACAGGGTGAGTACGAGCAGTACTTC.

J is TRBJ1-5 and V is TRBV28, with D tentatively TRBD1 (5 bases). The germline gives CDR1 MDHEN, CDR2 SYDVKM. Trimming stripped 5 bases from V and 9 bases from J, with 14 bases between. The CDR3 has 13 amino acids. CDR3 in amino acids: CASSRDSAGPQHF. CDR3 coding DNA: TGTGCCAGCAGTAGGGACTCCGCAGGGCCCCAGCATTTT. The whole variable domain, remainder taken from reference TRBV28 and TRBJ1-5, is DVKVTQSSRYLVKRTGEKVFLECVQDMDHENMFWYRQDPGLGLRLIYFSYDVKMKEKGDIPEGYSVSREKKERFSLILESASTNQTSMYLCASSRDSAGPQHFGDGTRLSIL.

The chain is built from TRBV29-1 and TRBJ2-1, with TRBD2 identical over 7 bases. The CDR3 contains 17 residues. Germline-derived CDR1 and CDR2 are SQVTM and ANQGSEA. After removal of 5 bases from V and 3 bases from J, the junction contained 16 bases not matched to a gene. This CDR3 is CSVRTREGRTYYNEQFF. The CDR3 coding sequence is TGCAGCGTTCGTACGAGGGAGGGCCGGACTTACTACAATGAGCAGTTCTTC.

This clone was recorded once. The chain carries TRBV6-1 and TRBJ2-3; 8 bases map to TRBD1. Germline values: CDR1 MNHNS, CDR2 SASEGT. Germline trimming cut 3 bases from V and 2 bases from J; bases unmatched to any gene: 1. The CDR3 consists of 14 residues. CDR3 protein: CASSDRGLTDTQYF. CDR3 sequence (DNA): TGTGCCAGCAGTGACAGGGGGCTCACAGATACGCAGTATTTT.

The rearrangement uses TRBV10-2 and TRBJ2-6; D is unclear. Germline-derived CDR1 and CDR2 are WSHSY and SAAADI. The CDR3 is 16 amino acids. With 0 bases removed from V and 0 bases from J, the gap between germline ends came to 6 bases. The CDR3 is CASSESRSSGANVLTF. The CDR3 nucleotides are TGCGCCAGCAGTGAGTCAAGGAGCTCTGGGGCCAACGTCCTGACTTTC.

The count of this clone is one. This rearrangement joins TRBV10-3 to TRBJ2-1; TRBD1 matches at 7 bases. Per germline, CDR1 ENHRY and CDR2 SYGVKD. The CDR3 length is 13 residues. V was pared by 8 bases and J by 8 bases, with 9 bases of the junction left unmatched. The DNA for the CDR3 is TGTGCCATCGTAAAGGGGGCCGGCGATGAGCAGTTCTTC. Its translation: CAIVKGAGDEQFF.

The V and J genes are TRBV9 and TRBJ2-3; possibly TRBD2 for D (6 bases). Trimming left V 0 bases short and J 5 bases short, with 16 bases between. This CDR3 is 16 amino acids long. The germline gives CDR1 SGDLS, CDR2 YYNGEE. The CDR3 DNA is TGTGCCAGCAGCGTAGCGGGGACTGGTGGGGGAGATACGCAGTATTTT. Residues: CASSVAGTGGGDTQYF.

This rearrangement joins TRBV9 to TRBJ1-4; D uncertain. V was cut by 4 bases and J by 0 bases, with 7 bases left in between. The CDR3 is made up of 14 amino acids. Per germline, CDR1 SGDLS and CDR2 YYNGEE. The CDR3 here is CASSKSSTNEKLFF. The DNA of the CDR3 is TGTGCCAGCAGCAAGAGCTCAACTAATGAAAAACTGTTTTTT.

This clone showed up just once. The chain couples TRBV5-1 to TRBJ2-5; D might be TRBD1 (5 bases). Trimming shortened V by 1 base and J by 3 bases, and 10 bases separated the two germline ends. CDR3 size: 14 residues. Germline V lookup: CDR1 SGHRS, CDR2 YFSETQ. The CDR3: CASSLLSQEETQYF. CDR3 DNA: TGCGCCAGCAGCTTGTTATCACAGGAAGAGACCCAGTACTTC.

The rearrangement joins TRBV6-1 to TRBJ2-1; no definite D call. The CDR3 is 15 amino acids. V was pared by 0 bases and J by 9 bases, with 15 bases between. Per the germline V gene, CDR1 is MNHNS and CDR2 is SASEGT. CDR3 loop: CASSEAFLAWGEQFF. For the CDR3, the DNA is TGTGCCAGCAGTGAAGCGTTCTTAGCTTGGGGTGAGCAGTTCTTC.

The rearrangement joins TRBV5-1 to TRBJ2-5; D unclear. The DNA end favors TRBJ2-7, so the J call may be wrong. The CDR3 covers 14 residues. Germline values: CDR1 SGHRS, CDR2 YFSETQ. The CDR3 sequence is CASSWTLSSYEQYF. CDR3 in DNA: TGCGCCAGCAGCTGGACCTTGAGCTCCTACGAGCAGTACTTC.

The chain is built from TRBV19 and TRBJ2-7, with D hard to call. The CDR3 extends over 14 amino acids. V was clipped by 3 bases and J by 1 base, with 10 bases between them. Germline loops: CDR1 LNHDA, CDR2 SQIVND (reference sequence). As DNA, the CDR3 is TGTGCCAGTAGTATTGGCTTGCGGTCCTACGAGCAGTACTTC. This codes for CASSIGLRSYEQYF.

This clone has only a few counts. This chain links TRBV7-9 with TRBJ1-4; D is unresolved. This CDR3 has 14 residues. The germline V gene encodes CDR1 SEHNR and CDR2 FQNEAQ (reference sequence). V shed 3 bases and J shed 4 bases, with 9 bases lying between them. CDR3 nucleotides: TGTGCCAGCAGCTTCCGCGACGGTAATGAAAAACTGTTTTTT. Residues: CASSFRDGNEKLFF.